The T cell receptor (beta chain) described here comes from a study of resident and recirculating memory T cells in vitiligo listed by TCRdb under 2018. With regard to the full study: The study took epidermis from shave biopsies of two lesional and two nonlesional sites, plus PBMCs, from each of a few stable vitiligo patients for TCR beta sequencing. Without cell sorting, samples were homogenized immediately before genomic DNA was extracted using the Qiagen DNeasy Blood & Tissue Kit. The human TCR beta sequencing was designed to test whether specific clones found in lesional vitiligo skin differed from the clones found in nonlesional skin and in blood.

This clone was recorded only once. This clone's antigen is unknown. It has no much larger one-base neighbor in the sample; base qualities were not kept. Study-level results and caveats: TCR sequences were not conserved across biopsy sites or patients, suggesting that different T cell clones infiltrate different lesions, described as private specificity. Overlap and correlation analysis found no significant repertoire overlap between any two biopsies, even biopsies from the same patient, apart from each lesion compared with itself. Mechanistic studies in the future are needed to assess how much the detected T cell clones and the human Trm pools versus Tcm pools each contribute. No unique dominant TCR clone was detected, and variation in clonality was observed among vitiligo lesions.

Based on the germline V gene, the CDR1 and CDR2 sequences are MDHEN and SYDVKM. V loses 1 base, J loses 3 bases, and the germline ends lie 10 bases apart. Reading from cysteine to phenylalanine, the CDR3 counts 16 amino acids. The only DNA kept is the CDR3, 48 bases in frame from the first base. TCR beta chains were amplified from genomic DNA using the immunoSEQ hsTCRB kit. The immunoSEQ service sequenced the TCR beta libraries on an Illumina MiSeq instrument. Under the source paper's analysis protocol: The immunoSEQ Analyzer was used to analyze the repertoire data. What TCRdb holds here is the immuneACCESS table cut down to in-frame rearrangements. Part of the clones is not present; checked against another copy, under half of the missing clones reflect an unresolved V gene, and the others are unexplained. V and J calls and clone size follow that table, whereas D and trimming were derived from the DNA. The table for this sample lists around 78,000 clones; roughly 94% of them were counted only once. Roughly 5% of the sample belongs to the ten largest clones.

Stable vitiligo was defined as no change in lesions over the previous 6 months. Stable patients also had to lack confetti depigmentation, a clinical sign of active vitiligo. Patients who had been treated within the previous three months were excluded. Ficoll density gradient centrifugation was used to isolate PBMCs from heparinized blood, after which the PBMCs were flash-frozen. Source material: blood. This clonotype was obtained from a male donor with vitiligo. The chain joins TRBV28 to TRBJ2-6, with TRBD1 as a weak D call on 5 bases. The DNA sequence is TGTGCCAGCAGTTTATCTGGGGCTGGTGGGGCCAACGTCCTGACTTTC. This yields the protein CASSLSGAGGANVLTF.